A single sample is the source of the 21 T cell receptor beta chains below, sequenced in a study of OX40 agonist ivuxolimab in advanced cancers. TCRdb's table, derived via immunoSEQ multiplex PCR, lists solely in-frame clones and lacks some. This sample has 25,000 to 35,000 clones, with roughly 82% found just once. Sequencing used CD4+ or CD8+ T cells sorted from blood, obtained in a trial of the OX40 agonist ivuxolimab. These TCRs come from an adult with an advanced solid tumor such as melanoma, head and neck, liver or kidney cancer.

The table lists this clone with a count of one. This chain uses TRBV4-3 with TRBJ2-4, with 10 nucleotides matching TRBD1. The CDR3 spans 17 residues. Per germline, CDR1 LGHNA and CDR2 YSLEER. Trimming cost V 0 bases and J 1 base; bases outside gene matches: 3. CDR3 residues: CASSQEGGQGAKNIQYF. CDR3 nucleotides: TGCGCCAGCAGCCAAGAAGGGGGACAGGGGGCCAAAAACATTCAGTACTTC.

CDR3 nucleotides: TGTGCCAGTAGTATAGGCGGGACCGACAATGAGCAGTTCTTC. Translating it yields CASSIGGTDNEQFF. J is TRBJ2-1 and V is TRBV19; D might be TRBD2 (6 bases). V was trimmed by 1 base and J by 5 bases, leaving 9 bases between them. The CDR3 has 14 amino acids. The germline V gene encodes CDR1 LNHDA and CDR2 SQIVND (reference sequence).

The J gene is TRBJ1-2, the V gene TRBV4-1; 8 bases are shared with TRBD1. J was trimmed by 4 bases and V by 0 bases; bases with no gene match: 7. Germline CDR1 is MGHRA and CDR2 is YSYEKL. The CDR3 sequence is 16 residues long. The CDR3 DNA reads TGCGCCAGCAGCCAAGATCCTACAGGGGGTTCCTATGGCTACACCTTC. Protein sequence: CASSQDPTGGSYGYTF.

V is TRBV7-9 and J is TRBJ2-7, with 9 bases lining up with TRBD1. This CDR3 has 16 amino acids. CDR1 and CDR2 from the germline V gene are SEHNR and FQNEAQ (reference sequence). V lost 4 bases to trimming and J lost 4 bases; unmatched junction nucleotides: 11. CDR3 loop: CASSSTTGTGFYEQYF. The CDR3, as DNA: TGTGCCAGCAGCTCTACCACCGGGACAGGGTTTTACGAGCAGTACTTC.

CDR3 loop: CATSRVSSAYTGELFF. The CDR3 bases are TGTGCCACCAGCAGAGTATCTAGCGCGTACACCGGGGAGCTGTTTTTT. The V call is TRBV15, the J call TRBJ2-2, with D tentatively TRBD2 (6 bases). V was cut by 1 base and J by 3 bases, with 12 bases left in between. CDR1 LNHNV and CDR2 YYDKDF come from the germline V gene (reference sequence). The CDR3 consists of 16 residues.

This chain joins TRBV11-3 and TRBJ2-1; tentatively, D is TRBD1 (6 bases). The germline CDR1 and CDR2 sequences are SGHNT and YENEEA. The V end was cut by 5 bases, the J end by 0 bases, with 17 bases between. This CDR3 spans 17 amino acids. CDR3 in amino acids: CASSKGQLTSSYNEQFF. The CDR3 bases are TGTGCCAGCAGCAAAGGACAGTTAACCTCCTCCTACAATGAGCAGTTCTTC.

The J gene is TRBJ2-3, the V gene TRBV9, with a weak D call TRBD1 (5 bases). This CDR3 is built from 15 residues. Germline values: CDR1 SGDLS, CDR2 YYNGEE. V lost 2 bases and J lost 3, with 13 bases in between. DNA for the CDR3: TGTGCCAGCAGCGTGTGGGGCAGGGCGACAGATACGCAGTATTTT. Translating gives CASSVWGRATDTQYF.

The chain uses TRBV10-2 and TRBJ2-2; D call uncertain. V lost 6 bases to trimming and J lost 6 bases, with 17 bases between them. Germline CDR1 is WSHSY and CDR2 is SAAADI. The CDR3 is 15 residues long. CDR3 sequence (DNA): TGCGCCAGCAGATCTGAATCTTATTGGGCCGGGGAGCTGTTTTTT. Protein: CASRSESYWAGELFF.

The chain links TRBV11-2 to TRBJ1-4, with D hard to call. Germline CDR1 and CDR2: SGHAT and FQNNGV. This CDR3 region has 15 residues. V lost 1 base, J lost 2 bases, and 8 bases lay in between. The CDR3 loop is CASSLAGTTNEKLFF. The CDR3 nucleotides read TGTGCCAGCAGCTTAGCGGGTACCACTAATGAAAAACTGTTTTTT.

V gene TRBV5-3 combines with J gene TRBJ2-7, with a possible D match to TRBD2 (6 bases). TRBV5-3 falls under the ORF class, with uncertain function. Trimming stripped 8 bases from V and 2 bases from J, with 17 bases between. The CDR3 length is 14 residues. The CDR3 region is CASSIRGEAYEQYF. CDR3 nucleotide sequence: TGTGCCAGCAGTATCCGCGGGGAGGCCTACGAGCAGTACTTC.

V gene TRBV28 combines with J gene TRBJ1-1; TRBD1 matches at 8 bases. This CDR3 contains 15 residues. The V segment lost 3 bases and the J segment 1 base; nucleotides outside the gene matches: 4. Per germline, CDR1 MDHEN and CDR2 SYDVKM. As DNA, the CDR3 is TGTGCCAGCAGTTTGGCCGGGACAGGGAACACTGAAGCTTTCTTT. This codes for CASSLAGTGNTEAFF.

The chain uses TRBV10-3 and TRBJ2-3; possible D gene TRBD2, 5 bases. V was trimmed by 7 bases and J by 2 bases, leaving 10 bases between them. CDR1 and CDR2 (germline): ENHRY, SYGVKD. The CDR3 sequence is 13 residues long. The CDR3 loop reads CAINGKDTDTQYF. DNA of the CDR3: TGTGCCATCAACGGGAAGGACACAGATACGCAGTATTTT.

V gene TRBV9 combines with J gene TRBJ1-1, with a possible D match to TRBD1 (6 bases). The CDR3 has 16 residues. The V gene's germline CDR1 is SGDLS and CDR2 YYNGEE. V was trimmed by 3 bases and J by 1 base, leaving 16 bases between them. The CDR3 bases are TGTGCCAGCAGCGGGGGGACACTAGTTAAGAACACTGAAGCTTTCTTT. This gives the protein CASSGGTLVKNTEAFF.

This rearrangement joins TRBV14 to TRBJ2-7; D possibly matches TRBD1 or TRBD2 (5 bases each). Germline V gene data show CDR1 as SGHDN and CDR2 as FVKESK. The CDR3 spans 15 residues. V lost 3 bases, J lost 0 bases, and 12 bases lay in between. The DNA for the CDR3 is TGTGCCAGCAGCCAGGGGCGGGCTCGCTCCTACGAGCAGTACTTC. Its translation: CASSQGRARSYEQYF.

The chain employs TRBV15 and TRBJ1-1; D is unclear. V was cut by 4 bases and J by 0 bases, with 9 bases left in between. Germline CDR1 and CDR2: LNHNV and YYDKDF (reference sequence). This CDR3 has 14 residues. The CDR3 bases are TGTGCCACCAGCAAAAGGTCCATGAACACTGAAGCTTTCTTT. The encoded protein is CATSKRSMNTEAFF.

This CDR3 reads CASRKGQGVETQYF. The DNA of the CDR3 is TGCGCCAGCAGGAAGGGACAGGGGGTAGAGACCCAGTACTTC. This chain uses TRBV10-2 with TRBJ2-5; 11 bases agree with TRBD1. The CDR3 length is 14 residues. V trimming: 6 bases; J trimming: 4 bases; junction bases outside the gene matches: 4. Germline CDR1 WSHSY, CDR2 SAAADI.

V gene TRBV19 combines with J gene TRBJ2-2; D is uncertain. V lost 7 bases and J 5 bases, leaving 5 bases between the germline ends. The germline V gene has CDR1 LNHDA and CDR2 SQIVND (reference sequence). There are 11 residues in the CDR3. In DNA form, the CDR3 reads TGTGCCAGTACCACGACCGGGGAGCTGTTTTTT. It yields the protein CASTTTGELFF.

In regard to this clone: The same CDR3 also results from other DNA sequences found in this sample. CDR3 coding DNA: TGTGCCTGGAGCGTCTTGGCAGATGAGCAGTTCTTC. As protein: CAWSVLADEQFF. This chain connects TRBV30 to TRBJ2-1; D gene ambiguous. V lost 3 bases and J lost 8, with 11 bases in between. The CDR3 is 12 residues long. Looked up from germline, CDR1 is GTSNPN and CDR2 is SVGIG (reference sequence).

The J gene is TRBJ2-1, the V gene TRBV5-1; 8 bases align to TRBD1. Per germline, CDR1 SGHRS and CDR2 YFSETQ. The V gene end was trimmed by 4 bases and the J gene end by 3 bases; junction bases not matched to a gene: 6. The CDR3 extends over 15 amino acids. The CDR3 DNA reads as TGCGCCAGCAGCGCCTCCGGGACAGGCTACAATGAGCAGTTCTTC. It specifies CASSASGTGYNEQFF.

This chain uses TRBV15 with TRBJ2-5; possible D gene TRBD2, 5 bases. Germline V gene lookup returns CDR1 LNHNV and CDR2 YYDKDF (reference sequence). Deletions cut 5 bases from V and 4 bases from J, with 17 bases between. The CDR3 runs 15 residues. The DNA for the CDR3 is TGTGCCACCAGCGGACCGGACGGGAACTTAGAGACCCAGTACTTC. The encoded protein is CATSGPDGNLETQYF. The full variable domain, rest sourced from reference TRBV15 and TRBJ2-5, is DAMVIQNPRYQVTQFGKPVTLSCSQTLNHNVMYWYQQKSSQAPKLLFHYYDKDFNNEADTPDNFQSRRPNTSFCFLDIRSPGLGDTAMYLCATSGPDGNLETQYFGPGTRLLVL.

The chain carries TRBV21-1 and TRBJ1-4; the table gives TRBD1 as D, unverified against the DNA. TRBV21-1 is recorded as a pseudogene. The CDR3 has 19 amino acids. The DNA of the CDR3 is TGTGCCAGCAGCAAAAGGGACAGGGCCAGTGGGGCAACTAATGAAAAACTGTTTTTT. Its protein product is CASSKRDRASGATNEKLFF.